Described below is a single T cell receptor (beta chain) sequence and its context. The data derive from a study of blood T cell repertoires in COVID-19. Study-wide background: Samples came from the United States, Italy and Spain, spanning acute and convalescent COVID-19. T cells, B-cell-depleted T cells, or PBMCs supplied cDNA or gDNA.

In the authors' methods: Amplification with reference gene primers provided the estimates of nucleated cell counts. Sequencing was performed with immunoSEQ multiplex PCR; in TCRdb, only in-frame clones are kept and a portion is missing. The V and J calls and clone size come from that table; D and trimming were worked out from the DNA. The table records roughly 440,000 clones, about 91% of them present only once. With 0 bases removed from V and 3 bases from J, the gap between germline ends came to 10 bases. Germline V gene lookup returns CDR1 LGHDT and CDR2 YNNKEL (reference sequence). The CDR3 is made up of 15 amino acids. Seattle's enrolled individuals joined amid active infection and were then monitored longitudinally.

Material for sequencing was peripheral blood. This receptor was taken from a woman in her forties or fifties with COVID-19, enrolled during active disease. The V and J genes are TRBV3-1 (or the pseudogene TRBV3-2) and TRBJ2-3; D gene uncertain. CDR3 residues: CASSQDFAVTDTQYF. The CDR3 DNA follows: TGTGCCAGCAGCCAAGACTTTGCAGTTACAGATACGCAGTATTTT.